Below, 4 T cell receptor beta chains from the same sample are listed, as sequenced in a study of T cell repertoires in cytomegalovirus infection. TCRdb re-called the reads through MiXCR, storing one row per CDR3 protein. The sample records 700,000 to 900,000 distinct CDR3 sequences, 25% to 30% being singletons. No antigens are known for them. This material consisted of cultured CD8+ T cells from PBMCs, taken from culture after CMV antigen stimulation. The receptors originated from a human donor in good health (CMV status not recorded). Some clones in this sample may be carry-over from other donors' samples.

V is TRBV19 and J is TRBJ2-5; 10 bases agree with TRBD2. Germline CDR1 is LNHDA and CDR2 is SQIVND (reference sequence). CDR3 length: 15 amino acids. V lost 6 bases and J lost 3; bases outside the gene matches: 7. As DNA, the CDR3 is TGTGCCAGTAGCCTACTAGCGGGGCATAAAGAGACCCAGTACTTC. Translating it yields CASSLLAGHKETQYF.

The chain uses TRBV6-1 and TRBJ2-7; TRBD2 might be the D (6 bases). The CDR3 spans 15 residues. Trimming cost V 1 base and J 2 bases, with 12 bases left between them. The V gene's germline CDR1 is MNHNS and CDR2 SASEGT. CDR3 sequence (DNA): TGTGCCAGCAGTGAAGAGGGTAGCGGACCCTACGAGCAGTACTTC. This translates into CASSEEGSGPYEQYF.

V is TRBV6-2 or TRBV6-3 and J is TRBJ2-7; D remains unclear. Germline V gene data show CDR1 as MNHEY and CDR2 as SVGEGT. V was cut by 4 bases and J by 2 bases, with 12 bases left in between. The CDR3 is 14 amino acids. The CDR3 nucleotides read TGTGCCAGCAGTTCGGTCGACAACACCTACGAGCAGTACGTC. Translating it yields CASSSVDNTYEQYV.

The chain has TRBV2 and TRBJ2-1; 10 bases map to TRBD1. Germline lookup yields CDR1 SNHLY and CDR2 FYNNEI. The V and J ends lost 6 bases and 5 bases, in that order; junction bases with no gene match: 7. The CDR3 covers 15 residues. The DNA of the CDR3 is TGTGCCAGCAGGCGGGACAGGGGTTTAGACAATGAGCAGTTCTTC. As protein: CASRRDRGLDNEQFF.